The following is a T cell receptor beta chain sequence with its context. This sample was taken from a study of blood T cell repertoires in COVID-19. Study at large: Some COVID-19 samples were acute and others convalescent; all came from the United States, Italy and Spain. Sources were T cells, B-cell-depleted T cells, or PBMCs; the material itself was cDNA or gDNA.

Original methodology: For nucleated cells, counts were estimated from reference gene primer amplification. Repertoires were generated with immunoSEQ multiplex PCR, while TCRdb's copy carries only in-frame clones and drops some. The DNA gave D and trimming, while V, J and clone size come from that table. The data contain about 99,000 clones, just under 85% of them singletons. This CDR3 region has 15 residues. Per germline, CDR1 MNHEY and CDR2 SMNVEV (reference sequence). Trimming took 2 bases from V and 5 from J, leaving 12 bases between them. The chain recombines TRBV27 with TRBJ2-2, with a weak D call TRBD1 (6 bases). Sample: peripheral blood. The TCR comes from a woman older than 75 with active or convalescent COVID-19. The CDR3 DNA is TGTGCCAGCAGTTTAGCCCCCAGGGGTACCGGGGAGCTGTTTTTT. The encoded protein is CASSLAPRGTGELFF.